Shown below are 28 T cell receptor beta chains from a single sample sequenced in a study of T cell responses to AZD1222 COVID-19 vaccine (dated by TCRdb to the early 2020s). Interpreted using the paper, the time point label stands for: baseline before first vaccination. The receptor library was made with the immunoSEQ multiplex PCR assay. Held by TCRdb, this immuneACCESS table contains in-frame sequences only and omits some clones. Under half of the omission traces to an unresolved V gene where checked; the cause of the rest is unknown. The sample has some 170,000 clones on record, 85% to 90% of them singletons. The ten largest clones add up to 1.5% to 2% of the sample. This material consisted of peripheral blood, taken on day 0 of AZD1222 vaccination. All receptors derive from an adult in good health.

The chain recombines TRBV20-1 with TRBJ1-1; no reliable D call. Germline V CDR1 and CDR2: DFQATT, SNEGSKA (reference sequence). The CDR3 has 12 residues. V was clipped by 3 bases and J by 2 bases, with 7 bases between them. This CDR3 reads CSASFSNTEAFF. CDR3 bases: TGCAGTGCTAGTTTCAGCAACACTGAAGCTTTCTTT.

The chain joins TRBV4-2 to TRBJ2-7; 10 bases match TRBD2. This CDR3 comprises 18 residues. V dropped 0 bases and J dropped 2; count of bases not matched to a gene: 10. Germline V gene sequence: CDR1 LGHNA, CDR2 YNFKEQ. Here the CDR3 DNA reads TGTGCCAGCAGCCAAGAGTCCCTAGCGGGAGCAGGGACCTACGAGCAGTACTTC. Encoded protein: CASSQESLAGAGTYEQYF.

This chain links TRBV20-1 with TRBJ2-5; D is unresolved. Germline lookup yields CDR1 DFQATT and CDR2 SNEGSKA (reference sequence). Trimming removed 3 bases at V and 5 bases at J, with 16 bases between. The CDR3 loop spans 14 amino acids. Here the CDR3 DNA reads TGCAGTGCTAGTGGTAGTTATGGTATGGAGACCCAGTACTTC. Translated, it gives CSASGSYGMETQYF.

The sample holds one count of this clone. The CDR3 nucleotides read TGTGCCTGGAGTGTAGGACAGGGAAAACTGTTTTTT. Translating it yields CAWSVGQGKLFF. The rearrangement joins TRBV30 to TRBJ1-4; 8 positions agree with TRBD1. The CDR3 extends over 12 amino acids. The germline V gene encodes CDR1 GTSNPN and CDR2 SVGIG (reference sequence). Germline trimming cut 0 bases from V and 10 bases from J; bases unmatched to any gene: 1.

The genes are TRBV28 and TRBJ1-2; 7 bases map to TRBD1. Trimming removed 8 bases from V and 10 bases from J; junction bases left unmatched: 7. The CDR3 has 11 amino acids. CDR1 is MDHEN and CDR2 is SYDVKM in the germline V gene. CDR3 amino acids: CASGQVLNYTF. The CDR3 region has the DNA TGTGCCAGCGGACAGGTCCTTAACTACACCTTC.

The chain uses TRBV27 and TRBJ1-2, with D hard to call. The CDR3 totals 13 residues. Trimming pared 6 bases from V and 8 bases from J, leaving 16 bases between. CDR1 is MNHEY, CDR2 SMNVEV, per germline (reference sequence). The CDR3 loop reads CASRFAEGGGYTF. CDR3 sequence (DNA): TGTGCCAGCAGGTTCGCCGAGGGAGGCGGCTACACCTTC.

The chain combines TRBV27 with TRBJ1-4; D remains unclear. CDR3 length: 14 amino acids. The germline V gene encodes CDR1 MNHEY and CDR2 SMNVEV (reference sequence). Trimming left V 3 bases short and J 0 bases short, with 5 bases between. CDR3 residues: CASSFQSTNEKLFF. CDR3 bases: TGTGCCAGCAGTTTCCAGTCAACTAATGAAAAACTGTTTTTT.

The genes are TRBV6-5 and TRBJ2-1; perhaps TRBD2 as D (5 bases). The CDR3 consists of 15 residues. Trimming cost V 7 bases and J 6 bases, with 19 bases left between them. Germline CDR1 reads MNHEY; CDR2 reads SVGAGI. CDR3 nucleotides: TGTGCCAGCACGCCCCGACGGACCGGAGGCAATGAGCAGTTCTTC. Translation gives CASTPRRTGGNEQFF.

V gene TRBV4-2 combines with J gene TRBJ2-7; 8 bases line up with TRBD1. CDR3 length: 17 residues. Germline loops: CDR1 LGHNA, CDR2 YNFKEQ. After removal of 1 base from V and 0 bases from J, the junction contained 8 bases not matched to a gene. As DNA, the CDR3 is TGTGCCAGCAGCCAAGTCTCAAGCAGGGGGCTCTCCTACGAGCAGTACTTC. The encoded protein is CASSQVSSRGLSYEQYF.

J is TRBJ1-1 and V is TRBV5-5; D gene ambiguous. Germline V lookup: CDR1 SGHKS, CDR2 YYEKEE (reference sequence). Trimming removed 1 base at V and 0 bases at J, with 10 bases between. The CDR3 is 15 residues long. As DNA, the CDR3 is TGTGCCAGCAGCTTGACGCGGTCCATGAACACTGAAGCTTTCTTT. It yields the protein CASSLTRSMNTEAFF.

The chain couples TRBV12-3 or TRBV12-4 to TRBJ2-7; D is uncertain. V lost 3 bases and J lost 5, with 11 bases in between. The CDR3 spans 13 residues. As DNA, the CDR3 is TGTGCCAGCAGTTTTCGAGGCAGCGACGAGCAGTACTTC. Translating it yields CASSFRGSDEQYF.

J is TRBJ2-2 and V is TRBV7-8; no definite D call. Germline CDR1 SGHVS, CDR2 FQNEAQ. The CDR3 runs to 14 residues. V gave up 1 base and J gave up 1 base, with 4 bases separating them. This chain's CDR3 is CASSLGGNTGELFF. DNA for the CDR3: TGTGCCAGCAGCTTAGGGGGGAACACCGGGGAGCTGTTTTTT.

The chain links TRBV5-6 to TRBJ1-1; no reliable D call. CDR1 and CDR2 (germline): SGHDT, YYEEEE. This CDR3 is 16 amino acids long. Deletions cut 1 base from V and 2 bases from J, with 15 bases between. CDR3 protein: CASSLFAREGNTEAFF. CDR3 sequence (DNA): TGTGCCAGCAGCTTGTTCGCGAGAGAGGGAAACACTGAAGCTTTCTTT.

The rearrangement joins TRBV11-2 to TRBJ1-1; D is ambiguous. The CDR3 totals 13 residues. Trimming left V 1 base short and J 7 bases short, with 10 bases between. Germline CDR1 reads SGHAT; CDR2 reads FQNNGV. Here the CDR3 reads CASSLVGGDEAFF. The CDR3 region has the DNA TGTGCCAGCAGCTTAGTTGGCGGTGATGAAGCTTTCTTT.

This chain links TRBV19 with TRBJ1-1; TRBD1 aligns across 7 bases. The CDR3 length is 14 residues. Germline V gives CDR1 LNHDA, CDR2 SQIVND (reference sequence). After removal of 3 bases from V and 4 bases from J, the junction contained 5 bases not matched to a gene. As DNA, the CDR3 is TGTGCCAGTAGTATCGACAGGGTGGCCACTGAAGCTTTCTTT. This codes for CASSIDRVATEAFF.

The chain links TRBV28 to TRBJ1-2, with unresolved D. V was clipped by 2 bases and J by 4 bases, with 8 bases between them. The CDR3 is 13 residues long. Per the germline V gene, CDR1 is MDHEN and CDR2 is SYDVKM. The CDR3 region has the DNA TGTGCCAGCAGTTTAGGGCGCGGCTATGGCTACACCTTC. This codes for CASSLGRGYGYTF.

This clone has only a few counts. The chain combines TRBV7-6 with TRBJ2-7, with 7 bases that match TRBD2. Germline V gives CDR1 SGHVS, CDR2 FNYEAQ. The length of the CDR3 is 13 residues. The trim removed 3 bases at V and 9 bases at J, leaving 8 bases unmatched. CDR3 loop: CASSFSSGTGQYF. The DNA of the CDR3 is TGTGCCAGCAGCTTCTCTAGCGGAACTGGGCAGTACTTC.

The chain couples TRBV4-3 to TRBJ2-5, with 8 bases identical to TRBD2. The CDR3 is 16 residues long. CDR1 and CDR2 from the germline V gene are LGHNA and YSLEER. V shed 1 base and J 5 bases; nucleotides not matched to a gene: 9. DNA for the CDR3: TGCGCCAGCAGCCAAGTGGGGACTAGTCGTGGGGAGACCCAGTACTTC. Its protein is CASSQVGTSRGETQYF.

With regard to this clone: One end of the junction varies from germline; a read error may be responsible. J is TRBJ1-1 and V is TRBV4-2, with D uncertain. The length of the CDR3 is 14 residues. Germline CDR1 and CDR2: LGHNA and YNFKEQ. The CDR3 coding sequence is TGTGCCAGCAGCCAAGATCGTGGGAACTCTGAAGCTTTCTTT. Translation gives CASSQDRGNSEAFF.

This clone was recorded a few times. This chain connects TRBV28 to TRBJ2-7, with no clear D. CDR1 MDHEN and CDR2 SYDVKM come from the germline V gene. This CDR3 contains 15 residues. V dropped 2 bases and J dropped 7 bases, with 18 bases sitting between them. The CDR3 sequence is CASSLIDAGGMEQYF. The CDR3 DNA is TGTGCCAGCAGTTTAATTGACGCTGGTGGTATGGAGCAGTACTTC.

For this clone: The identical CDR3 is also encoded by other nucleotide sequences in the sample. The CDR3 reads CASRGGGQTEAFF. As DNA, the CDR3 is TGTGCCAGCAGGGGGGGAGGGCAAACTGAAGCTTTCTTT. The rearrangement links TRBV28 to TRBJ1-1; D may be TRBD1 (5 bases). The CDR3 extends over 13 amino acids. The V and J ends lost 6 bases and 5 bases respectively, with 13 bases between them. Germline-derived CDR1 and CDR2 are MDHEN and SYDVKM.

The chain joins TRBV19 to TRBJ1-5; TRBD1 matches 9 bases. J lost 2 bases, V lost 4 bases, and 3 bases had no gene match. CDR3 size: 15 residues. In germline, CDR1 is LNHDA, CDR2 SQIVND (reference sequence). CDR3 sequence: CASSRQGEGNQPQHF. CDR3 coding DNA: TGTGCCAGTAGTAGACAGGGGGAGGGCAATCAGCCCCAGCATTTT.

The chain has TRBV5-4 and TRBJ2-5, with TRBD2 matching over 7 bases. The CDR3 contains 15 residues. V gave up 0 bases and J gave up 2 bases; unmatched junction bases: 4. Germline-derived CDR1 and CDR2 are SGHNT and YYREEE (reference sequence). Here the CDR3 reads CASSLAGGRQETQYF. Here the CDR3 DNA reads TGTGCCAGCAGCTTGGCCGGGGGGAGACAAGAGACCCAGTACTTC.

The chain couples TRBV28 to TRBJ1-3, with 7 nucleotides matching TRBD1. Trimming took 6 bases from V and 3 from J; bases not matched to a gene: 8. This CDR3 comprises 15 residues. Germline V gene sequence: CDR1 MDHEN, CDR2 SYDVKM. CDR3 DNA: TGTGCCAGCAGCCCCGCCGGGACAGTTGGAAACACCATATATTTT. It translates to CASSPAGTVGNTIYF.

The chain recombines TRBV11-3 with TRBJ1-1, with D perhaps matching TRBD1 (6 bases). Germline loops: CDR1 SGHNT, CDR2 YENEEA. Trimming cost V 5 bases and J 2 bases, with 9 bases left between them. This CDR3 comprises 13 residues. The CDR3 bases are TGTGCCAGCAGCCGGACAGCAAACACTGAAGCTTTCTTT. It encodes CASSRTANTEAFF.

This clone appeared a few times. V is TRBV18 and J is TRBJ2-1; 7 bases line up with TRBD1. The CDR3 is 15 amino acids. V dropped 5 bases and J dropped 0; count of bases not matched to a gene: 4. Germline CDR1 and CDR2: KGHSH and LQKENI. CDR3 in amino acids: CASSSDRVSYNEQFF. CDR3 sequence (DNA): TGTGCCAGCTCATCAGACAGGGTCTCCTACAATGAGCAGTTCTTC. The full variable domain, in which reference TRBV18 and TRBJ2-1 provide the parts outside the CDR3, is NAGVMQNPRHLVRRRGQEARLRCSPMKGHSHVYWYRQLPEEGLKFMVYLQKENIIDESGMPKERFSAEFPKEGPSILRIQQVVRGDSAAYFCASSSDRVSYNEQFFGPGTRLTVL.

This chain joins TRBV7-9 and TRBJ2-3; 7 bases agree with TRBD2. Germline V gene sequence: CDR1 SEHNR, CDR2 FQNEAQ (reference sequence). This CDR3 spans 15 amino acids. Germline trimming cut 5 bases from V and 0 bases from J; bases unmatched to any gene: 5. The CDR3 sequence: CASSASGSSTDTQYF. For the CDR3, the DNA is TGTGCCAGCAGCGCTAGCGGATCTAGCACAGATACGCAGTATTTT.

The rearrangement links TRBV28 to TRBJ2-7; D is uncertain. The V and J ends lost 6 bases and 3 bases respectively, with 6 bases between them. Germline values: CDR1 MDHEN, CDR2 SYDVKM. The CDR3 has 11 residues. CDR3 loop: CASSSHYEQYV. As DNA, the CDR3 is TGTGCCAGCAGCTCCCACTACGAGCAGTACGTC.